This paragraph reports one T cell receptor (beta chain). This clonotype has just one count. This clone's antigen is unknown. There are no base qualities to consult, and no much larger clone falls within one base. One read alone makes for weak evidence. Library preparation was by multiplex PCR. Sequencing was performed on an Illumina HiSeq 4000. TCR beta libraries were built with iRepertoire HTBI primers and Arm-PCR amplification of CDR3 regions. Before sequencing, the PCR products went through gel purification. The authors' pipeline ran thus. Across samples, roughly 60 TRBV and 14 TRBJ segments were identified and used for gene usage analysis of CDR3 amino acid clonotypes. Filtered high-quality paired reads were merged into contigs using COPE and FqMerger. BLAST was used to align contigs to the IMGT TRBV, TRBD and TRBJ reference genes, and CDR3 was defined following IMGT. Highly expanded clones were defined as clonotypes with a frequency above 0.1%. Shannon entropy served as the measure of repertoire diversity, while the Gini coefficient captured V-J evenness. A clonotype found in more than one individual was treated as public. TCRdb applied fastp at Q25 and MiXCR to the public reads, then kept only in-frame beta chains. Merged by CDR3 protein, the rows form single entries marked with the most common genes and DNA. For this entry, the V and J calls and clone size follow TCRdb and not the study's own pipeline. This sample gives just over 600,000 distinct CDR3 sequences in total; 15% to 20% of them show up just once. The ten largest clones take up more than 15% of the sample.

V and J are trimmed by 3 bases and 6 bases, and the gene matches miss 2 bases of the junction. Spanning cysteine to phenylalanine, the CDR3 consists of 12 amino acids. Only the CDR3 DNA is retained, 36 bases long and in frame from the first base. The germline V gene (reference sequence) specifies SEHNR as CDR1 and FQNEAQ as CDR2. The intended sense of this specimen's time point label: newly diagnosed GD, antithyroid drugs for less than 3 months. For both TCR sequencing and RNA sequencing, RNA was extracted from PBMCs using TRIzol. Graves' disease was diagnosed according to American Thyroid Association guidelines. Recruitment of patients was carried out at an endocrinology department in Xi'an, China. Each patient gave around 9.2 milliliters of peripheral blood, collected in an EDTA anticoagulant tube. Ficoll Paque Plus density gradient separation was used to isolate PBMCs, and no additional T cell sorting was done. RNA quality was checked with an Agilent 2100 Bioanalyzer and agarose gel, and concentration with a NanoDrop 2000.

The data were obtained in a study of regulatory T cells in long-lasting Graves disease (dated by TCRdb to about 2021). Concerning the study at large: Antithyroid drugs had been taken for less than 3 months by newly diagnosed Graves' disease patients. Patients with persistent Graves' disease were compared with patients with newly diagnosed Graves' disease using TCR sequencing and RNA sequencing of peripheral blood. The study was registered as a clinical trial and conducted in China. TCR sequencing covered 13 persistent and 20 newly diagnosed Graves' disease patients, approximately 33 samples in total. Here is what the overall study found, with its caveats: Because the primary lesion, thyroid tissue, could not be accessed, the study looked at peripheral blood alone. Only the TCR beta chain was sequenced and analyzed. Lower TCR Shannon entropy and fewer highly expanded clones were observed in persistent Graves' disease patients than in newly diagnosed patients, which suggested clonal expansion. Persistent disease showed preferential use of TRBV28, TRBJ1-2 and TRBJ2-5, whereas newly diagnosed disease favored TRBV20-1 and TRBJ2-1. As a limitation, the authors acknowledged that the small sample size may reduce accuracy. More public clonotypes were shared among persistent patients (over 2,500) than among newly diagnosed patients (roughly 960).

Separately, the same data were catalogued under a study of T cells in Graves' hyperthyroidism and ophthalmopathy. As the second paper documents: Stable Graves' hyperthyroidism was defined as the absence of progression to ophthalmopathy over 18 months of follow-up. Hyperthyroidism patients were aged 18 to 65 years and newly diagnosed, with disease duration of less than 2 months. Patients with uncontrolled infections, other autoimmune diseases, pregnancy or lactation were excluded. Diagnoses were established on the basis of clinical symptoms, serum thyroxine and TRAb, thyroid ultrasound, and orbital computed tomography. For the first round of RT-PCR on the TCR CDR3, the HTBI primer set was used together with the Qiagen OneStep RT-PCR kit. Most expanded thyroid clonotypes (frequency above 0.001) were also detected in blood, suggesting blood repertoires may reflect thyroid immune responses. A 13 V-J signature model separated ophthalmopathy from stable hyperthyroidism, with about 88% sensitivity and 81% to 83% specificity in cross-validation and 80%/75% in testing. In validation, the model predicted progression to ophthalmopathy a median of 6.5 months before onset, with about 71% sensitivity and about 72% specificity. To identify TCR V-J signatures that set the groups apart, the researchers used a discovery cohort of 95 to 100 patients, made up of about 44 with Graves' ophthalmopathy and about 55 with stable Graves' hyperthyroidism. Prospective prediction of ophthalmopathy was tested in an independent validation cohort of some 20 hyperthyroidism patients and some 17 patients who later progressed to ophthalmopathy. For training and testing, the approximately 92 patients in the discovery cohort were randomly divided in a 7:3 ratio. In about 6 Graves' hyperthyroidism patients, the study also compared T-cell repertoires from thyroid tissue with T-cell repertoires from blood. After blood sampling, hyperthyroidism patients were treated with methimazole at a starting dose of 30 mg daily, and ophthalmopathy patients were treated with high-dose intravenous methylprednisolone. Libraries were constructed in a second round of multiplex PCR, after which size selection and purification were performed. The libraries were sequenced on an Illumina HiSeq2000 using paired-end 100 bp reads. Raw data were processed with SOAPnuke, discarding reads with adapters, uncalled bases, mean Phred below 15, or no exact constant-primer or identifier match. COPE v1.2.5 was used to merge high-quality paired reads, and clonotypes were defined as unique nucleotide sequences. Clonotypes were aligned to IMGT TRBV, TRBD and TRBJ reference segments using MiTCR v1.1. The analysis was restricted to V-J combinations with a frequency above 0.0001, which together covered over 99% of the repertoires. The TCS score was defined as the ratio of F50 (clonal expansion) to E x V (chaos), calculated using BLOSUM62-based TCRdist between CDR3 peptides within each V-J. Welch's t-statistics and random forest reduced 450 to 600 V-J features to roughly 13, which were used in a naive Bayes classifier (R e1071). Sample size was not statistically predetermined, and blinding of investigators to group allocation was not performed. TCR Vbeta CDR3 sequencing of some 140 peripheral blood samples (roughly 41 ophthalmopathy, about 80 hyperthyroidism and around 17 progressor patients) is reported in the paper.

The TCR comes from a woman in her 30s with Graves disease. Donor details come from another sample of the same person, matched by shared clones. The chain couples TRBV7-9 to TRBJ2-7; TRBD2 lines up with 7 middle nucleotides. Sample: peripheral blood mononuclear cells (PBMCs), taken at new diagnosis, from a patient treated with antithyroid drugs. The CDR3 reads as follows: CASSFGEGEQYF. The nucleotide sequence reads TGTGCCAGCAGCTTCGGGGAGGGCGAGCAGTACTTC.